These 20 T cell receptor beta chains were all obtained from the same sample, sequenced in a study of sequential checkpoint blockade in melanoma. Treatment specified: randomized to nivolumab then ipilimumab (arm A) or the reverse (arm B). Some clones are missing from TCRdb's copy, which holds only in-frame ones; the method was immunoSEQ multiplex PCR. The data hold about 20,000 clones, with roughly 82% observed a single time. The input for sequencing was CD8+ T cells sorted from blood (inferred from file names), taken from a patient given nivolumab and ipilimumab in sequence. These receptors all stem from a human donor with melanoma.

The chain has TRBV7-8 and TRBJ1-6, with D unclear. Trimming stripped 1 base from V and 0 bases from J, with 10 bases between. The CDR3 consists of 17 residues. Germline V lookup: CDR1 SGHVS, CDR2 FQNEAQ. The DNA for the CDR3 is TGTGCCAGCAGCTTAGTCGGTCGAGACTCCTATAATTCACCCCTCCACTTT. Its translation is CASSLVGRDSYNSPLHF.

About this clone itself: Because the CDR3 is missing its conserved closing phenylalanine or tryptophan, this is likely a read error. The chain recombines TRBV27 with TRBJ2-2; 11 bases are a match to TRBD2. The CDR3 loop spans 16 amino acids. Looked up from germline, CDR1 is MNHEY and CDR2 is SMNVEV (reference sequence). Trimming removed 0 bases from V and 5 bases from J; junction bases left unmatched: 2. CDR3 in amino acids: CASSLSTSGVTGELFL. CDR3 sequence (DNA): TGTGCCAGCAGTTTATCGACTAGCGGGGTGACCGGGGAGCTGTTTCTT.

This chain joins TRBV15 and TRBJ2-5, with D possibly TRBD2 on 7 matching bases. The CDR3 contains 15 residues. The V gene lost 4 bases and the J gene lost 5 bases, with 17 bases spanning the gap. The germline CDR1 and CDR2 sequences are LNHNV and YYDKDF (reference sequence). CDR3 region: CATSITGGPPETQYF. CDR3 sequence (DNA): TGTGCCACCAGCATAACCGGGGGGCCGCCCGAGACCCAGTACTTC.

The chain recombines TRBV7-2 with TRBJ2-2; perhaps TRBD1 as D (5 bases). The CDR3 runs 16 residues. CDR1 and CDR2 from the germline V gene are SGHTA and FQGNSA. The V end lost 4 bases, the J end lost 5 bases, and 17 bases lay between the germline ends. The DNA of the CDR3 is TGTGCCAGCAGCTACCGGGCGACAGAGATGACCGGGGAGCTGTTTTTT. It codes for CASSYRATEMTGELFF.

This clone was counted a single time. CDR3 protein: CASRQGGGNQPQHF. CDR3 DNA: TGTGCCAGCAGACAGGGGGGAGGCAATCAGCCCCAGCATTTT. The rearrangement joins TRBV11-1 to TRBJ1-5; TRBD1 agrees at 8 bases. Per the germline V gene, CDR1 is SGHAT and CDR2 is FQDESV (reference sequence). The CDR3 extends over 14 amino acids. V lost 6 bases and J lost 2; bases outside the gene matches: 3.

This clone turned up a few times. The chain couples TRBV11-2 to TRBJ2-7; TRBD2 matches 15 bases. Germline lookup yields CDR1 SGHAT and CDR2 FQNNGV. The CDR3 contains 16 residues. Losses at the gene ends were 2 bases for V and 2 bases for J; bases not matched to a gene: 1. The CDR3 spells CASSLWTSGGAYEQYF. The CDR3 DNA sequence: TGTGCCAGCAGCTTATGGACTAGCGGGGGGGCCTACGAGCAGTACTTC.

For this clone: At one of its ends the junction is not consistent with the germline gene, which may arise from a read error. V is TRBV7-9 and J is TRBJ2-5; tentative D call: TRBD1 (6 bases). The CDR3 loop spans 18 amino acids. Germline-derived CDR1 and CDR2 are SEHNR and FQNEAQ (reference sequence). In DNA form, the CDR3 reads TGTGCCAGCAGCCCTAGACTATCATTGACAGGAGATCAAGGGACCCAGTACTTC. Translated, it gives CASSPRLSLTGDQGTQYF.

This chain uses TRBV29-1 with TRBJ1-1, with D possibly TRBD1 on 5 matching bases. The germline V gene encodes CDR1 SQVTM and CDR2 ANQGSEA. This CDR3 is 11 amino acids long. Trimming removed 7 bases from V and 7 bases from J, with 13 bases in between. The CDR3, as DNA: TGCAGCGCAGTAGACAGATTTGAAGCTTTCTTT. Translated, it gives CSAVDRFEAFF.

The J gene is TRBJ2-2, the V gene TRBV10-2; unclear D gene. The V gene's germline CDR1 is WSHSY and CDR2 SAAADI. Trimming removed 8 bases from V and 5 bases from J, with 6 bases in between. The CDR3 runs to 11 residues. The chain's CDR3 is CASLRTGELFF. The CDR3 DNA follows: TGCGCCAGCCTGAGGACCGGGGAGCTGTTTTTT.

This chain links TRBV9 with TRBJ1-1, with D possibly TRBD1 on 6 matching bases. The germline V and J ends were trimmed by 4 bases and 3 bases, with 16 bases remaining between them. CDR1 is SGDLS, CDR2 YYNGEE, per germline. The CDR3 has 15 residues. The CDR3 sequence is CASSPQGVGYTEAFF. The CDR3 nucleotides read TGTGCCAGCAGCCCACAGGGAGTGGGCTACACTGAAGCTTTCTTT.

The V gene is TRBV4-3, the J gene TRBJ1-5; possibly TRBD1 for D (6 bases). The germline V gene has CDR1 LGHNA and CDR2 YSLEER. Trimming shortened V by 3 bases and J by 6 bases, and 18 bases separated the two germline ends. This CDR3 has 16 residues. In DNA, the CDR3 is TGCGCCAGCAGCCAGATGTGGACAGCTCTTGCTCAGCCCCAGCATTTT. The encoded protein is CASSQMWTALAQPQHF.

The V and J genes are TRBV6-1 and TRBJ2-1; perhaps TRBD2 as D (6 bases). This CDR3 comprises 15 residues. Germline V gene lookup returns CDR1 MNHNS and CDR2 SASEGT. Deletions cut 7 bases from V and 6 bases from J, with 19 bases between. The CDR3 nucleotides are TGTGCCAGCATTCCTGGAGGGTCGGTCGCCAATGAGCAGTTCTTC. Amino acid sequence: CASIPGGSVANEQFF.

This clone was seen only once. A read error may produce the germline difference seen at one junction end. V usage is TRBV28 and J usage is TRBJ2-1; TRBD2 matches 8 bases. The CDR3 spans 16 residues. Germline-derived CDR1 and CDR2 are MDHEN and SYDVKM. Here the CDR3 reads CASNLATGGAVNEQFF. The DNA for the CDR3 is TGTGCCAGCAATTTAGCGACCGGGGGGGCAGTCAATGAGCAGTTCTTC.

The CDR3 region has the DNA TGTGCCAGCAGCGCCCCAGGGGAGCTGTTTTTT. Translation: CASSAPGELFF. The V gene is TRBV9, the J gene TRBJ2-2; D is uncertain. V was clipped by 3 bases and J by 8 bases, with 5 bases between them. The germline CDR1 and CDR2 sequences are SGDLS and YYNGEE. The length of the CDR3 is 11 residues.

V usage is TRBV9 and J usage is TRBJ2-5; D perhaps matches TRBD2 (6 bases). Gene TRBJ2-7 matches the end of the DNA better, so the J call may be wrong. Germline values: CDR1 SGDLS, CDR2 YYNGEE. The CDR3 is 15 residues long. The DNA of the CDR3 is TGTGCCAGCAGCGTAGCTGGAGGGGAGACGGACGAGCAGTACTTC. Amino acids: CASSVAGGETDEQYF.

The chain employs TRBV2 and TRBJ1-1, with 10 bases lining up with TRBD1. CDR3 length: 14 residues. The junction had 5 bases not matched to a gene; V was cut back by 6 bases and J by 4 bases. Germline V gene data show CDR1 as SNHLY and CDR2 as FYNNEI. Written as DNA, the CDR3 is TGTGCCAGCAGAGAGACAGGGGGCGGCACTGAAGCTTTCTTT. Protein product: CASRETGGGTEAFF. The whole variable domain, filled in from reference TRBV2 and TRBJ1-1, reads EPEVTQTPSHQVTQMGQEVILRCVPISNHLYFYWYRQILGQKVEFLVSFYNNEISEKSEIFDDQFSVERPDGSNFTLKIRSTKLEDSAMYFCASRETGGGTEAFFGQGTRLTVV.

The chain uses TRBV12-5 and TRBJ2-2, with TRBD1 matching over 8 bases. Per germline, CDR1 LGHNT and CDR2 FRNRAP. The CDR3 covers 18 residues. V was pared by 3 bases and J by 3 bases, with 12 bases of the junction left unmatched. The CDR3 reads CASGFFTYGQGDTGELFF. The CDR3 DNA is TGTGCTAGTGGTTTCTTCACCTACGGACAGGGAGACACCGGGGAGCTGTTTTTT.

In this sample, this clone turned up once. The chain uses TRBV7-9 and TRBJ1-1; 9 bases match TRBD1. CDR3 size: 16 residues. The ends lost 5 bases at V and 3 bases at J; junction bases unmatched: 10. Germline CDR1 SEHNR, CDR2 FQNEAQ (reference sequence). This CDR3 reads CASSPPRTGDDTEAFF. In DNA, the CDR3 is TGTGCCAGCAGCCCCCCCAGGACAGGGGATGACACTGAAGCTTTCTTT.

The chain couples TRBV21-1 to TRBJ2-1; the table calls TRBD2, which could not be checked here. TRBV21-1 is marked as a pseudogene. There are 16 residues in the CDR3. The CDR3 DNA sequence: TGTGCCAGCAGCAAGTTTCGCGGGGGGGTTTTAGGTGAGCAGTTCTTC. Its protein product is CASSKFRGGVLGEQFF.

This clone came up once. The chain has TRBV7-9 and TRBJ2-1; 10 positions agree with TRBD2. The CDR3 has 17 residues. CDR1 and CDR2 from the germline V gene are SEHNR and FQNEAQ (reference sequence). V shed 4 bases and J 8 bases; nucleotides not matched to a gene: 14. CDR3 residues: CASSSPHGILAGYEQFF. As DNA, the CDR3 is TGTGCCAGCAGCTCACCACACGGCATACTAGCGGGGTATGAGCAGTTCTTC.